A selection of T cell receptor beta chains follows, all from one sample in a study of T cell repertoires in cytomegalovirus infection. TCRdb independently ran MiXCR on the reads; one entry per CDR3 protein. The data show approximately 120,000 distinct CDR3 sequences, 32% seen once. No antigen has been identified for these receptors. Specimen: CD8+ T cells from cultured PBMCs, collected from culture after CMV antigen stimulation. These receptors originate from a human donor in good health (CMV status not recorded). Some clones in this sample may be carry-over from other donors' samples. Each CDR3 is given with its conserved first and last residue. The order of the fields is clone size, J gene, V gene, D gene, CDR3 DNA, CDR3 protein. A D gene is named only where the DNA matches it firmly. Clone size, where shown, is once, few, many, or a class for clones that have expanded.

clone size: NA
J gene: TRBJ2-1
V gene: TRBV7-9
D gene: TRBD2
CDR3 DNA: TGTGCCAGCAGCCTGGGACTAGCGGGGCTTAGCTCCTACAATGAGCAGTTCTTC
CDR3 protein: CASSLGLAGLSSYNEQFF

clone size: NA
J gene: TRBJ2-7
V gene: TRBV4-1
D gene: NA
CDR3 DNA: TGCGCCAGCAGCCAAGATCCATGGGGCAGGGCTACCCACGAGCAGTACTTC
CDR3 protein: CASSQDPWGRATHEQYF

clone size: few
J gene: TRBJ2-7
V gene: TRBV4-1
D gene: TRBD1
CDR3 DNA: TGCGCCAGCAGCTACCGGGACAGGGATGCCTACGAGCAGTACTTC
CDR3 protein: CASSYRDRDAYEQYF

clone size: many
J gene: TRBJ1-1
V gene: TRBV7-8
D gene: NA
CDR3 DNA: TGTGCCAGCAGCTTACCACTCGGAAGGGAGAACATGAACACTGAAGCTTTCTTT
CDR3 protein: CASSLPLGRENMNTEAFF

clone size: few
J gene: TRBJ2-5
V gene: TRBV20-1
D gene: NA
CDR3 DNA: TGCAGTGCTAGAGATGATAAGTTCCCACAAGAGACCCAGTACTTC
CDR3 protein: CSARDDKFPQETQYF

clone size: NA
J gene: TRBJ2-1
V gene: TRBV7-6
D gene: NA
CDR3 DNA: TGTGCTAGCAGCCCCACCACTAGGGACAAGGATGAGCAGTTCTTC
CDR3 protein: CASSPTTRDKDEQFF

clone size: NA
J gene: TRBJ2-5
V gene: TRBV12-3/TRBV12-4
D gene: NA
CDR3 DNA: TGTGCCAGCAGTTTTTGGGGATCGGGGTCTAGCGAGACCCAGTACTTC
CDR3 protein: CASSFWGSGSSETQYF

clone size: NA
J gene: TRBJ1-1
V gene: TRBV7-9
D gene: TRBD1
CDR3 DNA: TGTGCCAGCAGCTCGGCCGGGACAGGGTGGTTGAAGACTGAAGCTTTCTTT
CDR3 protein: CASSSAGTGWLKTEAFF

clone size: NA
J gene: TRBJ1-1
V gene: TRBV20-1
D gene: NA
CDR3 DNA: TGCAGTGCTAGGGGGCCTGGGTTCACAGCGGGTTACACTGAAGCTTTCTTT
CDR3 protein: CSARGPGFTAGYTEAFF

clone size: NA
J gene: TRBJ1-2
V gene: TRBV27
D gene: NA
CDR3 DNA: TGTGCCAGCAGTGACCAGGACAGCTATGGCTACACCTTC
CDR3 protein: CASSDQDSYGYTF

clone size: NA
J gene: TRBJ1-1
V gene: TRBV7-6
D gene: NA
CDR3 DNA: TGTGCCAGCAGCTCCACAATTCGTGCAGGTTTTCGGTCTGAAGCTTTCTTT
CDR3 protein: CASSSTIRAGFRSEAFF